The 26 T cell receptor beta chains presented below share a single source sample, sequenced in a study of cytomegalovirus exposure and HLA in healthy donors (dated by TCRdb to the late 2010s). Library preparation used the immunoSEQ multiplex PCR assay. A mixture of 60 forward primers for TCR Vbeta segments and 13 reverse primers for TCR Jbeta segments was used in the multiplex PCR. TCRdb carries this immuneACCESS record with in-frame sequences only. Its versions omit some clonotypes, under half of them owing to an unresolved V gene in the studies checked, with the rest unexplained. For this sample there are roughly 200,000 clones; about four fifths appear just once. Around 2.8% of the sample rests with the top ten. The material sequenced was PBMCs. These receptors all come from a man under 40 in good health and CMV-seronegative.

V and J are TRBV7-2 and TRBJ2-5; 10 bases are a match to TRBD2. Trimming at V came to 5 bases and at J to 3 bases, leaving 6 bases not matched to a gene. Germline-derived CDR1 and CDR2 are SGHTA and FQGNSA. This CDR3 has 15 amino acids. CDR3 residues: CASSRVTSGEETQYF. CDR3 sequence (DNA): TGTGCCAGCAGCCGAGTTACTAGCGGGGAAGAGACCCAGTACTTC. The full variable domain, rest sourced from reference TRBV7-2 and TRBJ2-5, is GAGVSQSPSNKVTEKGKDVELRCDPISGHTALYWYRQSLGQGLEFLIYFQGNSAPDKSGLPSDRFSAERTGGSVSTLTIQRTQQEDSAVYLCASSRVTSGEETQYFGPGTRLLVL.

The chain has TRBV19 and TRBJ1-5; tentatively, D is TRBD1 (6 bases). The CDR3 has 15 residues. In germline, CDR1 is LNHDA, CDR2 SQIVND (reference sequence). Trimming cost V 6 bases and J 0 bases, with 12 bases left between them. CDR3 nucleotides: TGTGCCAGTAGAGCAGGACAGAATAGCAATCAGCCCCAGCATTTT. This codes for CASRAGQNSNQPQHF.

This chain connects TRBV9 to TRBJ2-1; 8 nucleotides agree with TRBD1. J was trimmed by 9 bases and V by 1 base; bases with no gene match: 12. The germline CDR1 and CDR2 sequences are SGDLS and YYNGEE. The CDR3 has 16 residues. CDR3 sequence: CASSVSPRAQGGEQFF. CDR3 nucleotide sequence: TGTGCCAGCAGCGTATCCCCGCGCGCACAGGGGGGTGAGCAGTTCTTC.

The rearrangement uses TRBV4-1 and TRBJ2-7; D is perhaps TRBD1 (5 bases). CDR1 and CDR2 (germline): MGHRA, YSYEKL. The V and J ends lost 3 bases and 3 bases respectively, with 15 bases between them. The CDR3 spans 15 residues. CDR3 sequence reads: CASSHFDSELYEQYF. The CDR3 region has the DNA TGCGCCAGCAGCCATTTTGACAGTGAACTCTACGAGCAGTACTTC.

The chain is built from TRBV27 and TRBJ2-3; TRBD1 aligns across 8 bases. The CDR3 length is 15 residues. The ends lost 4 bases at V and 2 bases at J; junction bases unmatched: 5. The germline gives CDR1 MNHEY, CDR2 SMNVEV (reference sequence). The CDR3 loop reads CASSWQGASTDTQYF. The CDR3 coding sequence is TGTGCCAGCAGTTGGCAGGGGGCATCCACAGATACGCAGTATTTT.

This clone was observed a handful of times. This chain uses TRBV5-6 with TRBJ2-1; D is uncertain. The CDR3 is 13 residues long. Trimming left V 1 base short and J 7 bases short, with 9 bases between. CDR1 is SGHDT and CDR2 is YYEEEE in the germline V gene. The CDR3 loop is CASSLYGWNEQFF. The CDR3 coding sequence is TGTGCCAGCAGCTTGTACGGGTGGAATGAGCAGTTCTTC.

This rearrangement joins TRBV28 to TRBJ1-4; D remains ambiguous. Germline CDR1 and CDR2: MDHEN and SYDVKM. The length of the CDR3 is 14 residues. Trimming cost V 3 bases and J 5 bases, with 10 bases left between them. The CDR3 DNA reads as TGTGCCAGCAGTTTTCGAGGGTTGAATGAAAAACTGTTTTTT. This gives the protein CASSFRGLNEKLFF.

This clone was detected once. The chain uses TRBV10-3 and TRBJ2-7, with TRBD2 matching 7 bases. V was clipped by 0 bases and J by 1 base; unmatched bases: 6. Germline assignment: CDR1 ENHRY and CDR2 SYGVKD. This CDR3 has 16 residues. CDR3 sequence (DNA): TGTGCCATCAGTGAGTCGAGGTCGGGGGGATCCTACGAGCAGTACTTC. Translated, it gives CAISESRSGGSYEQYF.

In its sample, this clone was seen a few times. CDR3 DNA: TGTGCCAGCAGCTTGGACTCTTCGGGCACAGATACGCAGTATTTT. Translating it yields CASSLDSSGTDTQYF. The rearrangement links TRBV6-5 to TRBJ2-3; perhaps TRBD2 as D (5 bases). The germline V gene has CDR1 MNHEY and CDR2 SVGAGI. The V gene lost 6 bases and the J gene lost 1 base, with 14 bases spanning the gap. The CDR3 totals 15 residues.

This chain uses TRBV6-5 with TRBJ1-4; no reliable D call. The V end was cut by 6 bases, the J end by 5 bases, with 13 bases between. Germline assignment: CDR1 MNHEY and CDR2 SVGAGI. This CDR3 is built from 14 residues. CDR3 in DNA: TGTGCCAGCAGCGTGGGCGGACTAAATGAAAAACTGTTTTTT. Translating it yields CASSVGGLNEKLFF.

A single count supports this clone. The rearrangement uses TRBV14 and TRBJ2-3, with TRBD2 identical over 9 bases. The V gene end was trimmed by 0 bases and the J gene end by 2 bases; junction bases not matched to a gene: 24. This CDR3 has 23 amino acids. CDR1 and CDR2 (germline): SGHDN, FVKESK. Here the CDR3 DNA reads TGTGCCAGCAGCCAAGATTTAACAGGGCTAGCGGGGAGGAAACGAGGGATCACAGATACGCAGTATTTT. Encoded protein: CASSQDLTGLAGRKRGITDTQYF. Full variable domain (missing parts from reference TRBV14 and TRBJ2-3): EAGVTQFPSHSVIEKGQTVTLRCDPISGHDNLYWYRRVMGKEIKFLLHFVKESKQDESGMPNNRFLAERTGGTYSTLKVQPAELEDSGVYFCASSQDLTGLAGRKRGITDTQYFGPGTRLTVL.

This chain uses TRBV7-6 with TRBJ1-6; D gene uncertain. Per germline, CDR1 SGHVS and CDR2 FNYEAQ. The CDR3 consists of 15 residues. V was shortened by 6 bases and J by 0 bases, with 9 bases between the two germline ends. This CDR3 reads CASREVDSYNSPLHF. CDR3 DNA: TGTGCCAGCAGGGAGGTCGACTCCTATAATTCACCCCTCCACTTT.

The chain is built from TRBV27 and TRBJ1-6; no firm D call. The CDR3 is 12 amino acids. The germline V and J ends were trimmed by 3 bases and 7 bases, with 4 bases remaining between them. Germline loops: CDR1 MNHEY, CDR2 SMNVEV (reference sequence). The CDR3: CASSFLNSPLHF. The CDR3 coding sequence is TGTGCCAGCAGTTTCTTGAATTCACCCCTCCACTTT.

The J gene is TRBJ1-2, the V gene TRBV2, with TRBD1 matching 8 bases. V lost 7 bases to trimming and J lost 7 bases; unmatched junction nucleotides: 8. CDR1 SNHLY and CDR2 FYNNEI come from the germline V gene. The CDR3 length is 13 residues. CDR3 coding DNA: TGTGCCAGCACCGGACAGGGCAGGAGTGGCTACACCTTC. It specifies CASTGQGRSGYTF.

The V and J genes are TRBV18 and TRBJ1-5, with D possibly matching TRBD1 (5 bases). Germline V CDR1 and CDR2: KGHSH, LQKENI. This CDR3 is built from 15 residues. The V end lost 3 bases, the J end lost 6 bases, and 15 bases lay between the germline ends. The CDR3 loop reads CASSPAGRATQPQHF. The CDR3 nucleotides are TGTGCCAGCTCACCGGCAGGGAGGGCGACTCAGCCCCAGCATTTT.

This clone was detected only once. The chain couples TRBV27 to TRBJ2-1; TRBD2 agrees at 12 bases. The CDR3 loop spans 15 amino acids. V lost 4 bases to trimming and J lost 5 bases; unmatched junction nucleotides: 3. Looked up from germline, CDR1 is MNHEY and CDR2 is SMNVEV (reference sequence). CDR3 bases: TGTGCCAGCAGTTATGGACTAGCGGGGCACAATGAGCAGTTCTTC. Encoded protein: CASSYGLAGHNEQFF.

The chain links TRBV27 to TRBJ1-4; TRBD1 aligns across 10 bases. Germline V gene data show CDR1 as MNHEY and CDR2 as SMNVEV (reference sequence). CDR3 size: 14 residues. V was clipped by 6 bases and J by 7 bases; unmatched bases: 5. CDR3 protein: CASSPRDRGEKLFF. The CDR3, as DNA: TGTGCCAGCAGCCCCCGGGACAGGGGTGAAAAACTGTTTTTT. Using reference TRBV27 and TRBJ1-4 for the parts outside the CDR3, the full variable domain is EAQVTQNPRYLITVTGKKLTVTCSQNMNHEYMSWYRQDPGLGLRQIYYSMNVEVTDKGDVPEGYKVSRKEKRNFPLILESPSPNQTSLYFCASSPRDRGEKLFFGSGTQLSVL.

V and J are TRBV28 and TRBJ2-3; 11 bases match TRBD2. J was trimmed by 0 bases and V by 5 bases; bases with no gene match: 4. Germline lookup yields CDR1 MDHEN and CDR2 SYDVKM. The CDR3 length is 16 residues. CDR3 coding DNA: TGTGCCAGCAGTCCGGGACTAGCGGATAGCACAGATACGCAGTATTTT. The encoded protein is CASSPGLADSTDTQYF.

In the case of this clone: This specimen includes other DNA sequences encoding the same CDR3. V is TRBV5-6 and J is TRBJ2-7; D not resolved. In germline, CDR1 is SGHDT, CDR2 YYEEEE. Trimming took off 2 bases at V and 3 bases at J, with 6 bases between the two ends. The CDR3 spans 12 residues. This CDR3 is CASSLYSYEQYF. CDR3 bases: TGTGCCAGCAGCTTATACAGCTACGAGCAGTACTTC.

The chain combines TRBV28 with TRBJ1-2; TRBD1 matches at 8 bases. From germline, CDR1 is MDHEN and CDR2 SYDVKM. With 4 bases clipped from V and 7 bases from J, the junction kept 2 bases outside the gene matches. This CDR3 region has 12 residues. The CDR3 protein is CASSSTGGGYTF. Here the CDR3 DNA reads TGTGCCAGCAGTTCTACAGGGGGTGGCTACACCTTC.

The genes are TRBV14 and TRBJ2-5; no clear D. This CDR3 is built from 13 residues. From germline, CDR1 is SGHDN and CDR2 FVKESK. Trimming shortened V by 2 bases and J by 3 bases, and 7 bases separated the two germline ends. The CDR3 coding sequence is TGTGCCAGCAGCCAACTAGGAGAAGAGACCCAGTACTTC. It codes for CASSQLGEETQYF.

The chain couples TRBV6-5 to TRBJ1-2; TRBD1 matches at 12 bases. Germline V CDR1 and CDR2: MNHEY, SVGAGI. Trimming removed 6 bases from V and 8 bases from J; junction bases left unmatched: 4. The CDR3 runs 13 residues. CDR3 in amino acids: CASRGQGARGYTF. The CDR3 DNA sequence: TGTGCCAGCAGGGGACAGGGGGCAAGGGGCTACACCTTC.

The chain has TRBV29-1 and TRBJ2-3; D may be TRBD1 (5 bases). This CDR3 contains 10 residues. Germline V gene sequence: CDR1 SQVTM, CDR2 ANQGSEA. Trimming cost V 7 bases and J 6 bases, with 8 bases left between them. The CDR3 DNA reads as TGCAGCGCCTCAGGGGATACGCAGTATTTT. This codes for CSASGDTQYF.

The V and J genes are TRBV10-3 and TRBJ2-7; TRBD1 agrees at 7 bases. V lost 3 bases and J lost 5; bases outside the gene matches: 4. In germline, CDR1 is ENHRY, CDR2 SYGVKD. The CDR3 loop spans 13 amino acids. CDR3 DNA sequence: TGTGCCATCAGTGATCTAGGGGGCCACGAGCAGTACTTC. Encoded protein: CAISDLGGHEQYF.

This rearrangement joins TRBV14 to TRBJ2-7; D gene unclear. The CDR3 covers 16 residues. The ends were cut back, 1 base at V and 4 bases at J, with 17 bases in the middle. Germline V gene sequence: CDR1 SGHDN, CDR2 FVKESK. The CDR3 here is CASSQARSTGRYEQYF. CDR3 bases: TGTGCCAGCAGCCAAGCGAGGTCGACGGGTCGGTACGAGCAGTACTTC.

CDR3 region: CASSQEGTGHSGNTIYF. CDR3 DNA sequence: TGCGCCAGCAGCCAAGAGGGGACAGGGCACTCTGGAAACACCATATATTTT. The chain employs TRBV4-3 and TRBJ1-3, with 9 bases aligning to TRBD1. V dropped 0 bases and J dropped 0; count of bases not matched to a gene: 3. In germline, CDR1 is LGHNA, CDR2 YSLEER. This CDR3 is built from 17 residues.